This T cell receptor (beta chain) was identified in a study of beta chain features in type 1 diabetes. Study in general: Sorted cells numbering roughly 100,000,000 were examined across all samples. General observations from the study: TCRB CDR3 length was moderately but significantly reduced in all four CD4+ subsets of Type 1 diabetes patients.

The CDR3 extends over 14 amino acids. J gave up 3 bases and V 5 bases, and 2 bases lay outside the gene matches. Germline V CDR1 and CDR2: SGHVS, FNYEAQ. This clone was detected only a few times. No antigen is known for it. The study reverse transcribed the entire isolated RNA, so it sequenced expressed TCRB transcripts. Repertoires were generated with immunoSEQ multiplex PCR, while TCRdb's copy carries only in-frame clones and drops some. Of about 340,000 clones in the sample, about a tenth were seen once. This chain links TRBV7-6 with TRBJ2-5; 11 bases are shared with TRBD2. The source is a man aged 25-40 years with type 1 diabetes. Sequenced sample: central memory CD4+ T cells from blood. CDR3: CASSRSGGEETQYF. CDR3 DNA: TGTGCCAGCAGCCGTAGCGGGGGGGAAGAGACCCAGTACTTC.